The 18 T cell receptor beta chains below all came from one sample that was sequenced in a study of cytomegalovirus exposure and HLA in healthy donors. It was with 60 Vbeta and 13 Jbeta primers that the PCR ran. Sequencing was performed with immunoSEQ multiplex PCR; in TCRdb, only in-frame clones are kept and a portion is missing. The sample contains 100,000 or so clones, 65% to 85% of which appear only once. Sequences were obtained from PBMCs. The receptors originated from a man aged 50-60 years in good health and CMV-seronegative.

The gene calls are TRBV2 and TRBJ2-2, with a weak D call TRBD2 (5 bases). V was shortened by 4 bases and J by 0 bases, with 9 bases between the two germline ends. Germline V gene sequence: CDR1 SNHLY, CDR2 FYNNEI. This CDR3 contains 15 residues. CDR3 nucleotide sequence: TGTGCCAGCAGTGTCCAGCGGACGAACACCGGGGAGCTGTTTTTT. It codes for CASSVQRTNTGELFF.

This chain joins TRBV5-1 and TRBJ1-5; a possible D gene is TRBD1 (6 bases). Per germline, CDR1 SGHRS and CDR2 YFSETQ. Trimming removed 0 bases from V and 3 bases from J, with 10 bases in between. The CDR3 has 15 amino acids. The DNA for the CDR3 is TGCGCCAGCAGCTTGGTTCCAGGGGTCAATCAGCCCCAGCATTTT. This encodes CASSLVPGVNQPQHF.

V gene TRBV2 combines with J gene TRBJ2-3; TRBD1 matches 7 bases. V lost 5 bases and J lost 4; bases outside the gene matches: 18. The CDR3 has 18 residues. The V gene's germline CDR1 is SNHLY and CDR2 FYNNEI. CDR3 DNA: TGTGCCAGCAGTAGGGTGGGCCTAGGGCAGGGGGTACCAGATACGCAGTATTTT. Translating gives CASSRVGLGQGVPDTQYF.

The chain links TRBV7-9 to TRBJ2-7; 10 positions match TRBD2. The CDR3 covers 16 residues. Germline CDR1 SEHNR, CDR2 FQNEAQ (reference sequence). Trimming removed 2 bases from V and 6 bases from J; junction bases left unmatched: 10. CDR3 DNA sequence: TGTGCCAGCAGCTTAAATCCGCTAGCGGGAGATGGCGAGCAGTACTTC. It translates to CASSLNPLAGDGEQYF.

The CDR3 sequence: CASGWGGLAGGLQFF. DNA of the CDR3: TGTGCCAGCGGCTGGGGGGGACTAGCGGGGGGCTTGCAGTTCTTC. J is TRBJ2-1 and V is TRBV5-6; 15 positions agree with TRBD2. The junction had 11 bases not matched to a gene; V was cut back by 7 bases and J by 12 bases. Germline CDR1 is SGHDT and CDR2 is YYEEEE. The CDR3 runs to 15 residues.

The chain carries TRBV5-4 and TRBJ2-2, with 8 positions matching TRBD2. The CDR3 is 16 residues long. In germline, CDR1 is SGHNT, CDR2 YYREEE (reference sequence). J gave up 2 bases and V 4 bases, and 7 bases lay outside the gene matches. CDR3 protein: CASSLHSGANTGELFF. In DNA, the CDR3 is TGTGCCAGCAGCCTTCATAGCGGGGCTAACACCGGGGAGCTGTTTTTT.

The genes are TRBV2 and TRBJ1-5, with D perhaps matching TRBD1 (5 bases). CDR3 size: 14 residues. Germline V gene lookup returns CDR1 SNHLY and CDR2 FYNNEI. The ends were cut back, 8 bases at V and 4 bases at J, with 15 bases in the middle. CDR3 sequence reads: CASDSLGGNQPQHF. In DNA form, the CDR3 reads TGTGCCAGCGACTCGCTCGGGGGGAATCAGCCCCAGCATTTT. Filled out from reference TRBV2 and TRBJ1-5, the complete variable domain reads EPEVTQTPSHQVTQMGQEVILRCVPISNHLYFYWYRQILGQKVEFLVSFYNNEISEKSEIFDDQFSVERPDGSNFTLKIRSTKLEDSAMYFCASDSLGGNQPQHFGDGTRLSIL.

This clone came up a few times. The chain has TRBV19 and TRBJ1-5; D is possibly TRBD1 (5 bases). Looked up from germline, CDR1 is LNHDA and CDR2 is SQIVND (reference sequence). V lost 8 bases to trimming and J lost 4 bases, with 12 bases between them. CDR3 length: 13 residues. The chain's CDR3 is CASGQDGNQPQHF. CDR3 nucleotides: TGTGCCAGTGGACAAGACGGAAATCAGCCCCAGCATTTT.

This chain joins TRBV7-8 and TRBJ1-1; D may be TRBD1 (6 bases). V lost 1 base and J 1 base, leaving 10 bases between the germline ends. Germline V gene lookup returns CDR1 SGHVS and CDR2 FQNEAQ. This CDR3 is built from 15 residues. CDR3 DNA: TGTGCCAGCAGCTTAGTAGTCAGGGGGAACACTGAAGCTTTCTTT. This codes for CASSLVVRGNTEAFF.

The gene calls are TRBV6-1 and TRBJ2-7; TRBD2 agrees at 9 bases. Looked up from germline, CDR1 is MNHNS and CDR2 is SASEGT. The CDR3 has 16 amino acids. V lost 4 bases to trimming and J lost 9 bases; unmatched junction nucleotides: 16. The CDR3 bases are TGTGCCAGCAGTGCGGCGGGGGGGCTAGCGGGGACCAGGCAGTACTTC. It encodes CASSAAGGLAGTRQYF.

The chain links TRBV7-2 to TRBJ2-1; 8 bases agree with TRBD2. The CDR3 has 17 amino acids. Germline lookup yields CDR1 SGHTA and CDR2 FQGNSA. Trimming at V came to 4 bases and at J to 8 bases, leaving 16 bases not matched to a gene. The CDR3 region has the DNA TGTGCCAGCAGCTCCTCCAGGGGCGGGGGGCCCTTAGATGAGCAGTTCTTC. Protein: CASSSSRGGGPLDEQFF.

The chain employs TRBV29-1 and TRBJ2-5; D uncertain. Trimming removed 2 bases at V and 5 bases at J, with 9 bases between. The CDR3 spans 12 residues. Germline V gives CDR1 SQVTM, CDR2 ANQGSEA. The CDR3 loop reads CSVEPLLETQYF. In nucleotides, the CDR3 is TGCAGCGTTGAACCCCTTCTGGAGACCCAGTACTTC.

This clone was detected only a few times. The CDR3 spells CASSSRQGTLKLFF. CDR3 nucleotide sequence: TGTGCCAGCAGCTCTAGACAGGGGACCCTGAAGCTTTTCTTT. The genes are TRBV5-6 and TRBJ1-1; 8 positions agree with TRBD1. Trimming at V came to 3 bases and at J to 13 bases, leaving 14 bases not matched to a gene. The CDR3 consists of 14 residues. CDR1 and CDR2 from the germline V gene are SGHDT and YYEEEE.

The chain links TRBV30 to TRBJ2-1, with 8 bases matching TRBD2. V lost 4 bases, J lost 4 bases, and 6 bases stayed unmatched. The CDR3 runs 14 residues. Germline CDR1 and CDR2: GTSNPN and SVGIG (reference sequence). The CDR3 here is CAWISGSSYNEQFF. Here the CDR3 DNA reads TGTGCCTGGATCAGCGGGAGTAGTTACAATGAGCAGTTCTTC.

The chain links TRBV5-1 to TRBJ2-7, with TRBD1 matching 7 bases. V dropped 0 bases and J dropped 4; count of bases not matched to a gene: 1. The CDR3 is 13 amino acids. Germline assignment: CDR1 SGHRS and CDR2 YFSETQ. CDR3 coding DNA: TGCGCCAGCAGCTTGGGGGACAGATACGAGCAGTACTTC. Its protein is CASSLGDRYEQYF.

The V call is TRBV5-1, the J call TRBJ1-2, with no clear D. The CDR3 is 14 residues long. Per germline, CDR1 SGHRS and CDR2 YFSETQ. The V and J ends lost 0 bases and 4 bases respectively, with 10 bases between them. CDR3 nucleotide sequence: TGCGCCAGCAGCTTGGTCGGGGAAAGCTATGGCTACACCTTC. It codes for CASSLVGESYGYTF.

V gene TRBV7-9 combines with J gene TRBJ1-2, with D uncertain. With 4 bases removed from V and 8 bases from J, the gap between germline ends came to 8 bases. Germline V gene lookup returns CDR1 SEHNR and CDR2 FQNEAQ (reference sequence). CDR3 length: 11 residues. The CDR3 sequence: CASSYSQGYTF. CDR3 nucleotides: TGTGCCAGCAGCTACAGTCAGGGCTACACCTTC.

This rearrangement joins TRBV28 to TRBJ2-2, with 8 bases identical to TRBD1. CDR1 is MDHEN and CDR2 is SYDVKM in the germline V gene. The CDR3 runs to 14 residues. The trim removed 4 bases at V and 5 bases at J, leaving 3 bases unmatched. The CDR3: CASSSQGETGELFF. CDR3 bases: TGTGCCAGCAGTTCACAGGGGGAAACCGGGGAGCTGTTTTTT.